Each of the 3 T cell receptor beta chains below was sequenced from the same sample in a study of blood T cells in healthy people across ages. Through a sample-barcoded 5' primer and a J-beta primer mix, a second PCR was run for roughly 6 to 12 cycles. TCRdb re-called the 5' RACE reads with MiXCR, one entry per CDR3 protein. This sample has 750,000 to 850,000 distinct CDR3 sequences; 20% to 25% occur once, and the top ten carry approximately 3.7%. The same specimen was also included in a second study, on T cells of mothers and their children.

The sample consisted of blood. These receptors came from a boy younger than 18 in good health.

This clonotype showed up just a few times. V is TRBV5-1 and J is TRBJ2-5; D could derive from TRBD1 or TRBD2 (5 bases each). Germline V gene data show CDR1 as SGHRS and CDR2 as YFSETQ. Trimming stripped 4 bases from V and 8 bases from J, with 15 bases between. The CDR3 has 13 residues. CDR3 in DNA: TGCGCCAGCAGCCCCGGGGACCTCGGCACCCAGTACTTC. It specifies CASSPGDLGTQYF.

The chain links TRBV6-5 to TRBJ1-1, with TRBD1 matching 7 bases. The CDR3 loop spans 13 amino acids. The ends lost 2 bases at V and 7 bases at J; junction bases unmatched: 4. Germline lookup yields CDR1 MNHEY and CDR2 SVGAGI. CDR3 DNA: TGTGCCAGCAGTTACGCAGGGGGGGGTGAAGCTTTCTTT. This codes for CASSYAGGGEAFF.

The rearrangement joins TRBV10-3 to TRBJ1-1; a weak D match, TRBD1 (6 bases). Germline CDR1 and CDR2: ENHRY and SYGVKD. This CDR3 is 16 amino acids long. V shed 0 bases and J shed 4 bases, with 15 bases lying between them. This CDR3 reads CAISESRDTLVTEAFF. The CDR3 DNA reads TGTGCCATCAGTGAGTCTCGGGACACGTTGGTCACTGAAGCTTTCTTT.